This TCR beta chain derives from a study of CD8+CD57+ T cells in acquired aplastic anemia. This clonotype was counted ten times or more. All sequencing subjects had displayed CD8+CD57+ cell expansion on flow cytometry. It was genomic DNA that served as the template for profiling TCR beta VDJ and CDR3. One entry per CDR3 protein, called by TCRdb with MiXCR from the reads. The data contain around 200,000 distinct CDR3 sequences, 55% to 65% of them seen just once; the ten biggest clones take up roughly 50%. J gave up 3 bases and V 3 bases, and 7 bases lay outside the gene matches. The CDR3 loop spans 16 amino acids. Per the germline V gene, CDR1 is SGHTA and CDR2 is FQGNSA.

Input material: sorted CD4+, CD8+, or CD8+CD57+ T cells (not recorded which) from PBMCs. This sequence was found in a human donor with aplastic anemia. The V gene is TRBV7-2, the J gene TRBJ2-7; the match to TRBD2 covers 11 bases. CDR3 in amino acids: CASSFYPTSGGYEQYF. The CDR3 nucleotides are TGTGCCAGCAGCTTTTATCCCACTAGCGGGGGCTACGAGCAGTACTTC.